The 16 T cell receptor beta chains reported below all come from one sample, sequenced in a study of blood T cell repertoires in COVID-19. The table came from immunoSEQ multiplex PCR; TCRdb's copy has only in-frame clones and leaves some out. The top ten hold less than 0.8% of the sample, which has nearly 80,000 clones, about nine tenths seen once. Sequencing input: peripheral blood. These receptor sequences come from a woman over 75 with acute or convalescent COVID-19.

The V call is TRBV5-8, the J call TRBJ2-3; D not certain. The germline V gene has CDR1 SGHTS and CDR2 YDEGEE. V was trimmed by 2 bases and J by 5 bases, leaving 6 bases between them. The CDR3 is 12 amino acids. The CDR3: CASSFLLDTQYF. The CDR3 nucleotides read TGTGCCAGCAGCTTCCTTCTAGATACGCAGTATTTT.

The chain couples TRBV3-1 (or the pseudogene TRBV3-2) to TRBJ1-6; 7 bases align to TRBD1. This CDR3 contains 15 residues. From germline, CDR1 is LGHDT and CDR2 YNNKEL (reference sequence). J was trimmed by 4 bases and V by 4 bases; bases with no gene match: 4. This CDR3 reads CASSPRTGYNSPLHF. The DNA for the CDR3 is TGTGCCAGCAGCCCCCGGACAGGATATAATTCACCCCTCCACTTT.

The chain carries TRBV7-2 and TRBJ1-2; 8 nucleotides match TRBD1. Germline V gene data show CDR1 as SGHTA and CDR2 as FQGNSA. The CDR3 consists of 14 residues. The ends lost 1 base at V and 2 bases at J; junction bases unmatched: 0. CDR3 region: CASSLGQGNYGYTF. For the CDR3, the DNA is TGTGCCAGCAGCTTAGGACAGGGGAACTATGGCTACACCTTC.

The CDR3 here is CASSPLTGELLTLHF. The CDR3 nucleotides are TGTGCCAGCTCACCACTCACAGGGGAGTTGCTGACCCTCCACTTT. The V call is TRBV18, the J call TRBJ1-6; 7 nucleotides match TRBD1. The CDR3 extends over 15 amino acids. Looked up from germline, CDR1 is KGHSH and CDR2 is LQKENI. V dropped 1 base and J dropped 14; count of bases not matched to a gene: 11.

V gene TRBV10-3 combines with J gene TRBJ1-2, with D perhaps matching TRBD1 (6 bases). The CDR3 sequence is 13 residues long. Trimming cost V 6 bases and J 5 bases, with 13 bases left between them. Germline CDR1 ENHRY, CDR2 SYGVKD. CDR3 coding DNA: TGTGCCATCAGGCTACAGGGATCTTATGGCTACACCTTC. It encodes CAIRLQGSYGYTF.

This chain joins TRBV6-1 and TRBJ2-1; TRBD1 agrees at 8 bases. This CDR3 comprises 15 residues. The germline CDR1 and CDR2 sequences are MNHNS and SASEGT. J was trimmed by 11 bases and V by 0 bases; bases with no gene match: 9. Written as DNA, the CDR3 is TGTGCCAGCAGTGAAGCGGTAGTAAGGACAGGGAAGCAGTTCTTC. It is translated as CASSEAVVRTGKQFF.

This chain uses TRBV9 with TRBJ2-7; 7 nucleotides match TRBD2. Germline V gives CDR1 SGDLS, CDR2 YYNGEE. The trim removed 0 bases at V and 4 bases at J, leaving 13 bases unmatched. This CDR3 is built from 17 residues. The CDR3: CASSVAGGISGVYEQYF. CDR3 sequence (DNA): TGTGCCAGCAGCGTAGCGGGAGGAATTTCGGGGGTGTACGAGCAGTACTTC.

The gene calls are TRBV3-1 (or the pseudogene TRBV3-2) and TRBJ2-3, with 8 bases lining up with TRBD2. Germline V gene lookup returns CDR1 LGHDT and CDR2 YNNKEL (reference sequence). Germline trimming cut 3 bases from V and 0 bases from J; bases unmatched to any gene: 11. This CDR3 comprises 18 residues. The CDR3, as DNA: TGTGCCAGCAGCCAGGCACCGGGGGGGAAGTATAGCACAGATACGCAGTATTTT. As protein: CASSQAPGGKYSTDTQYF.

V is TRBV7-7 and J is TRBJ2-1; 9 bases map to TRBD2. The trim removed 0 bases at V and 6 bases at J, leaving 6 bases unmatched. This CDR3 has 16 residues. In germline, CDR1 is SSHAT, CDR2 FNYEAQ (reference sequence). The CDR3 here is CASSLALTSGVNEQFF. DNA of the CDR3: TGTGCCAGCAGCTTAGCGTTGACTAGCGGCGTCAATGAGCAGTTCTTC.

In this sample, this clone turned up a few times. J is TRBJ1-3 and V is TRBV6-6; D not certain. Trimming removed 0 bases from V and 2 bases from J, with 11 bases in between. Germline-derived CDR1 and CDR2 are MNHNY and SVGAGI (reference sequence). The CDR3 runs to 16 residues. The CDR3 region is CASSYSPGFPGNTIYF. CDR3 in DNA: TGTGCCAGCAGTTACTCACCGGGATTCCCTGGAAACACCATATATTTT.

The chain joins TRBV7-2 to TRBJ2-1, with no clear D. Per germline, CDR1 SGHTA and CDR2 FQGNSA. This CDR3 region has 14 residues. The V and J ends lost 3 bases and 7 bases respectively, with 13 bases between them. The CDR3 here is CASSFRNPSNEQFF. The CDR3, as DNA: TGTGCCAGCAGCTTTAGGAACCCTAGTAATGAGCAGTTCTTC.

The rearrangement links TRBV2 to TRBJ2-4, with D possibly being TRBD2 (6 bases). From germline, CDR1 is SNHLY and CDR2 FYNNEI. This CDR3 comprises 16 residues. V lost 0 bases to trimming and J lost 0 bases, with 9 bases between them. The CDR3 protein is CASSEALGLAKNIQYF. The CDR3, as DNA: TGTGCCAGCAGTGAAGCTCTGGGACTAGCCAAAAACATTCAGTACTTC.

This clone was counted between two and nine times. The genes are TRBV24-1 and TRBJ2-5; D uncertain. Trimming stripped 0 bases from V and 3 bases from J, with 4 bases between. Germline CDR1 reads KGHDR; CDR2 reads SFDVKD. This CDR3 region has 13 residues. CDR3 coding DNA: TGTGCCACCAGTGATTTGCTTAAAGAGACCCAGTACTTC. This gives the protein CATSDLLKETQYF.

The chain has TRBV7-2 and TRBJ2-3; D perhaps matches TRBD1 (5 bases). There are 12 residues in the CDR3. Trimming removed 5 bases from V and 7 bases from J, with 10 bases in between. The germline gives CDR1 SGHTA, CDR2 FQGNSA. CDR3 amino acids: CASSLRVNTQYF. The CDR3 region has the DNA TGTGCCAGCAGCCTCAGGGTAAATACGCAGTATTTT.

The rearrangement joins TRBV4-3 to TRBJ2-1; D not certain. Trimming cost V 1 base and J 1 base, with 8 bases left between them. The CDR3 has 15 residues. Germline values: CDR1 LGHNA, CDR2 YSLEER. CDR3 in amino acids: CASSQGALSYNEQFF. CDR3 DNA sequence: TGCGCCAGCAGCCAAGGAGCGCTGTCCTACAATGAGCAGTTCTTC.

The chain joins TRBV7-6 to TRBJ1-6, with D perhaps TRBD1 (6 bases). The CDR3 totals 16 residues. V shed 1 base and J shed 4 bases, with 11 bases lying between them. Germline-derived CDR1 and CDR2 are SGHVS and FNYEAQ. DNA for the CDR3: TGTGCCAGCAGCTTAGGGGTAGGGGGATATAATTCACCCCTCCACTTT. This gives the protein CASSLGVGGYNSPLHF.